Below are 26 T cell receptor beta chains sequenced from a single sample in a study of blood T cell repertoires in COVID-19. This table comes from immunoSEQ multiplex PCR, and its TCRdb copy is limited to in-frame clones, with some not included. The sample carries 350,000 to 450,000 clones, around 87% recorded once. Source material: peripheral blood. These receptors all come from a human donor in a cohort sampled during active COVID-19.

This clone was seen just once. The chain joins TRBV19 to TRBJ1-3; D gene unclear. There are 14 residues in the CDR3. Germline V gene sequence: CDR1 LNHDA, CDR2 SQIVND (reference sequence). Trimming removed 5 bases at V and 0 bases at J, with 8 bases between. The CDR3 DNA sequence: TGTGCCAGTAGTTGGGCAAGCTCTGGAAACACCATATATTTT. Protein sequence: CASSWASSGNTIYF.

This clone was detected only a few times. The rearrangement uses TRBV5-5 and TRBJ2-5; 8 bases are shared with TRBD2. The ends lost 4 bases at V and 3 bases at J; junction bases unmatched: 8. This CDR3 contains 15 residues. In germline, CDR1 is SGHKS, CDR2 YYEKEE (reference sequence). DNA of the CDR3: TGTGCCAGCAGCACCGCCGGGACTAGGGAAGAGACCCAGTACTTC. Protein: CASSTAGTREETQYF.

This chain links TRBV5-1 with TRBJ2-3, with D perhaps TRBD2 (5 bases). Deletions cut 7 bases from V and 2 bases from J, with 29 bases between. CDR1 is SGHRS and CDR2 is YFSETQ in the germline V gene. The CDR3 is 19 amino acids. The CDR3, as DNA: TGCGCCAGCCGGGGAAGGAGAGGGCCCGAACGTCGTCCCACAGATACGCAGTATTTT. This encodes CASRGRRGPERRPTDTQYF.

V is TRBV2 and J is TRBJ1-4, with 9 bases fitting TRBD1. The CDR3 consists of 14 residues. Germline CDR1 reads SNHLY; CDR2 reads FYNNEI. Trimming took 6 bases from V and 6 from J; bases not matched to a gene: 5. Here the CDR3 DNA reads TGTGCCAGCAGGGGGGACAGGGCGGATGAAAAACTGTTTTTT. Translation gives CASRGDRADEKLFF.

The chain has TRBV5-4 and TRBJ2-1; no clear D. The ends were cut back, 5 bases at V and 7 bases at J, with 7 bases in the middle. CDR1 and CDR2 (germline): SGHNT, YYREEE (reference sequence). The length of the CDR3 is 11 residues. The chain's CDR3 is CASRTGNEQFF. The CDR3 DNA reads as TGTGCCAGCAGGACTGGGAATGAGCAGTTCTTC. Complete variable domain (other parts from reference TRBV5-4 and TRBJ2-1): ETGVTQSPTHLIKTRGQQVTLRCSSQSGHNTVSWYQQALGQGPQFIFQYYREEENGRGNFPPRFSGLQFPNYSSELNVNALELDDSALYLCASRTGNEQFFGPGTRLTVL.

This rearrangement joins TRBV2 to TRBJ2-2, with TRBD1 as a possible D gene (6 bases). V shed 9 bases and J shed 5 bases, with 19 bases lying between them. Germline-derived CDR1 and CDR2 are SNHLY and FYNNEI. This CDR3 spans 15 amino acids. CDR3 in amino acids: CARAKTIRGTGELFF. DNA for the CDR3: TGTGCCAGGGCTAAGACTATCAGGGGAACCGGGGAGCTGTTTTTT.

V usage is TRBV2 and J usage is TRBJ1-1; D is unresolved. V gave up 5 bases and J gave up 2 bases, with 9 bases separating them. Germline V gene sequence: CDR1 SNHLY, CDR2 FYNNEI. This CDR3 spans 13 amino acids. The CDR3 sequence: CASSRGINTEAFF. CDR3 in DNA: TGTGCCAGCAGTCGGGGAATAAACACTGAAGCTTTCTTT.

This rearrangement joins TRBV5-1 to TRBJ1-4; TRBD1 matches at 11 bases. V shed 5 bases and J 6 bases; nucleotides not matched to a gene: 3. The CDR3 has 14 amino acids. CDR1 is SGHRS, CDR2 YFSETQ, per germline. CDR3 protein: CASRPDRGHEKLFF. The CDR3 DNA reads TGCGCCAGCAGACCGGACAGGGGGCATGAAAAACTGTTTTTT.

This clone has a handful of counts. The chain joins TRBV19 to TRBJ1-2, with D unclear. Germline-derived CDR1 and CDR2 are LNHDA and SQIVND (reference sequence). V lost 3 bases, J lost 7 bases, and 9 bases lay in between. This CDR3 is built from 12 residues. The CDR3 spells CASSIGEGGYTF. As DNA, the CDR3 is TGTGCCAGTAGTATTGGGGAGGGTGGCTACACCTTC.

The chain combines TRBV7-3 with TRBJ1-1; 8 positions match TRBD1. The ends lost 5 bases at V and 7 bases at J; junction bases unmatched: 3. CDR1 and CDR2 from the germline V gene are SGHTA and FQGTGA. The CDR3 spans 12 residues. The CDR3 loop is CASSPGQGEAFF. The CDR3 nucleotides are TGTGCCAGCAGCCCCGGACAGGGTGAAGCTTTCTTT. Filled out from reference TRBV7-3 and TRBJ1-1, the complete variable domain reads GAGVSQTPSNKVTEKGKYVELRCDPISGHTALYWYRQSLGQGPEFLIYFQGTGAADDSGLPNDRFFAVRPEGSVSTLKIQRTERGDSAVYLCASSPGQGEAFFGQGTRLTVV.

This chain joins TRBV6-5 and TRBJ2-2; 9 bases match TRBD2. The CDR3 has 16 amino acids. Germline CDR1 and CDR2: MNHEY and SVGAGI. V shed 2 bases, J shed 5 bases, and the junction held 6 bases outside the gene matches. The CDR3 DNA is TGTGCCAGCAGTTACGGCGGGGGGGCTGAAACCGGGGAGCTGTTTTTT. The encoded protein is CASSYGGGAETGELFF.

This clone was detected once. This CDR3 is CASSLGTAGISNTGELFF. CDR3 DNA sequence: TGTGCCAGCAGCTTAGGCACAGCGGGAATATCGAACACCGGGGAGCTGTTTTTT. The chain carries TRBV13 and TRBJ2-2; TRBD2 matches at 7 bases. Per germline, CDR1 PRHDT and CDR2 FYEKMQ (reference sequence). Unmatched junction bases numbered 7, after V lost 0 bases and J lost 0 bases. The CDR3 has 18 amino acids.

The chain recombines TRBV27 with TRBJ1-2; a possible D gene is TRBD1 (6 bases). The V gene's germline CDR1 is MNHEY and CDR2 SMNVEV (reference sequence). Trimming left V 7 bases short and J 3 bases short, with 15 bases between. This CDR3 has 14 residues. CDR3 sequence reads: CASNPSGGDYGYTF. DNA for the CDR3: TGTGCCAGCAACCCTTCGGGGGGCGACTATGGCTACACCTTC.

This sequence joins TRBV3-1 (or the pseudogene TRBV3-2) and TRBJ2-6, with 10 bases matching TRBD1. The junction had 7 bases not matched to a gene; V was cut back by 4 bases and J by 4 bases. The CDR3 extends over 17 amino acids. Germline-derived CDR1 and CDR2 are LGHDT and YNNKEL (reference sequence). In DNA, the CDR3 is TGTGCCAGCAGCCCCCGGACAGGGGGTACGGGGGCCAACGTCCTGACTTTC. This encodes CASSPRTGGTGANVLTF.

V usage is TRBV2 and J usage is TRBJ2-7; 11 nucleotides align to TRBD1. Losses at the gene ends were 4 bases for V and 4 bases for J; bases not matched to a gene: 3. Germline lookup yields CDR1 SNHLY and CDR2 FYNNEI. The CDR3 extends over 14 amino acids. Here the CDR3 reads CASSVDRGRYEQYF. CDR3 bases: TGTGCCAGCAGTGTGGACAGGGGGCGGTACGAGCAGTACTTC.

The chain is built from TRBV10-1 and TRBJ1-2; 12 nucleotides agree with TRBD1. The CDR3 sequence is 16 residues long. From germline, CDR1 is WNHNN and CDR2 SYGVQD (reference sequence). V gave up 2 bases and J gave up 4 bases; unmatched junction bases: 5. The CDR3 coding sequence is TGCGCCAGCAGTGAGAGGGGACAGGGGGCGATCTATGGCTACACCTTC. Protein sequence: CASSERGQGAIYGYTF.

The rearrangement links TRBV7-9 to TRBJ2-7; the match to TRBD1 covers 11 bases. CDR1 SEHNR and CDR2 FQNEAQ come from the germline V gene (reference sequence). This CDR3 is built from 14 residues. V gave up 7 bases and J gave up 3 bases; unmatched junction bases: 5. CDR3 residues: CASTMGTGGYEQYF. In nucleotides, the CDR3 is TGTGCCAGCACCATGGGGACAGGGGGCTACGAGCAGTACTTC.

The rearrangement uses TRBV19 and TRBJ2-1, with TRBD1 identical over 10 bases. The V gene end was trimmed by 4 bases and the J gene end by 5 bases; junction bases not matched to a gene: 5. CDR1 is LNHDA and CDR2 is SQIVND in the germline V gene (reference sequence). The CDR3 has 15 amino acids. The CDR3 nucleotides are TGTGCCAGTAGTAGTGGGACAGGGGTCAACAATGAGCAGTTCTTC. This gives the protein CASSSGTGVNNEQFF.

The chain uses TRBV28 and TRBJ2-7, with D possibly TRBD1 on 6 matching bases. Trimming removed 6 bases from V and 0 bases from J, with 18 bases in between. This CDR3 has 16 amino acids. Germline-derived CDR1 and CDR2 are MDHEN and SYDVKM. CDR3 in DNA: TGTGCCAGCAGCCGGCCGACAGGCAAAAGCTCCTACGAGCAGTACTTC. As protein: CASSRPTGKSSYEQYF.

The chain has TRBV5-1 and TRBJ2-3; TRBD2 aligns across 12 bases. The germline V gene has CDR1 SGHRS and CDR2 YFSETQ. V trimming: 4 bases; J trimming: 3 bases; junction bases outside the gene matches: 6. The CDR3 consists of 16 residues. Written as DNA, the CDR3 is TGCGCCAGCAGCCGAAGACTAGCGGGGGCAACAGATACGCAGTATTTT. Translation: CASSRRLAGATDTQYF.

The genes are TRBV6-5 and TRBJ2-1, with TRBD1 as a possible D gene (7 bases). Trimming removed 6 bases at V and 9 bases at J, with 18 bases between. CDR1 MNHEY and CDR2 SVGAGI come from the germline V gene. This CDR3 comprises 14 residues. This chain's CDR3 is CASSQTGRSGEQFF. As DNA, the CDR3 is TGTGCCAGCAGCCAGACAGGGAGGTCGGGTGAGCAGTTCTTC.

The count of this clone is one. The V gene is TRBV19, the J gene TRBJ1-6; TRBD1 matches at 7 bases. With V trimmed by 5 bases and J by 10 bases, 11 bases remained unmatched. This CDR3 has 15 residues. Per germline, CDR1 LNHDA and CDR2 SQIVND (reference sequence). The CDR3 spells CASSSTGDFGSPLHF. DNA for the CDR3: TGTGCCAGTAGTTCTACAGGGGATTTCGGCTCACCCCTCCACTTT. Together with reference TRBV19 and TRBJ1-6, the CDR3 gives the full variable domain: DGGITQSPKYLFRKEGQNVTLSCEQNLNHDAMYWYRQDPGQGLRLIYYSQIVNDFQKGDIAEGYSVSREKKESFPLTVTSAQKNPTAFYLCASSSTGDFGSPLHFGNGTRLTVT.

The CDR3 DNA reads TGTGCCAGCAGTTCCCTAGCCACTGAAGCTTTCTTT. This codes for CASSSLATEAFF. This chain links TRBV28 with TRBJ1-1, with D unresolved. Trimming removed 4 bases at V and 4 bases at J, with 7 bases between. CDR1 is MDHEN and CDR2 is SYDVKM in the germline V gene. This CDR3 spans 12 amino acids. The whole variable domain, filled in from reference TRBV28 and TRBJ1-1, reads DVKVTQSSRYLVKRTGEKVFLECVQDMDHENMFWYRQDPGLGLRLIYFSYDVKMKEKGDIPEGYSVSREKKERFSLILESASTNQTSMYLCASSSLATEAFFGQGTRLTVV.

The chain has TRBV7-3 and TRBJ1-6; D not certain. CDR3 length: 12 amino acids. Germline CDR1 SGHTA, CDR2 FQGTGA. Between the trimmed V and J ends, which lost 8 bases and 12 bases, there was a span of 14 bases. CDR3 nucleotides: TGTGCCAGCTCCCCGGGGTACGGACCCCTCCACTTT. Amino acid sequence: CASSPGYGPLHF.

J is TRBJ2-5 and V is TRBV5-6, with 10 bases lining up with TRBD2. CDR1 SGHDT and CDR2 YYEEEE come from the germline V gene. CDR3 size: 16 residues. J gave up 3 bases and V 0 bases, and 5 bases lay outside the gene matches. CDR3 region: CASSLELAGMEETQYF. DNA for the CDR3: TGTGCCAGCAGCTTGGAACTAGCGGGAATGGAAGAGACCCAGTACTTC.

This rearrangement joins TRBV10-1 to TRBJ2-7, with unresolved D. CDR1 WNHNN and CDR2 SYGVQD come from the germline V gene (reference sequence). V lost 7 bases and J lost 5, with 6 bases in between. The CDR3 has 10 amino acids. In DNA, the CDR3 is TGCGCCAGCATCTGTGACGAGCAGTACTTC. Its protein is CASICDEQYF.